A selection of T cell receptor beta chains follows, all from one sample in a study of T-cell reconstitution after alpha-beta-depleted transplantation in children. Each CDR3 protein gets one entry after TCRdb re-called the PCR reads with MiXCR. The repertoire holds fewer than 130,000 distinct CDR3 sequences, with 10% to 13% as singletons. Sample: PBMCs from the stem cell graft donor, taken from the stem cell graft. Receptor source: a human donor who donated a stem cell graft to a child with acute lymphoblastic leukemia. Both conserved end residues are part of each CDR3. D genes are given only for firm matches. Rows may omit the clone size; those that give it use once, few, many or a size class.

CDR3aa | CDR3nt | abundance | v_gene | d_gene | j_gene
CASSSPDRYEQYF | TGCGCCAGCAGCTCCCCGGACCGGTACGAGCAGTACTTC | many | TRBV4-1 | . | TRBJ2-7
CSVVGQSSYNEQFF | TGCAGCGTTGTGGGGCAGAGCTCCTACAATGAGCAGTTCTTC | many | TRBV29-1 | . | TRBJ2-1
CASSQDKRGGPTGELFF | TGCGCCAGCAGCCAAGATAAGCGGGGGGGGCCCACCGGGGAGCTGTTTTTT | many | TRBV4-3 | TRBD2 | TRBJ2-2
CASSHGRVQNEQYF | TGCGCCAGCAGCCACGGGAGGGTGCAGAACGAGCAGTACTTC | many | TRBV4-3 | TRBD2 | TRBJ2-7
CASSLTRVNQPQHF | TGTGCCAGCAGCTTGACGAGAGTCAATCAGCCCCAGCATTTT | many | TRBV5-5 | . | TRBJ1-5
CASSGGGVGNTIYF | TGTGCCAGCAGCGGAGGCGGGGTTGGAAACACCATATATTTT | many | TRBV7-2 | . | TRBJ1-3
CASRDPPGAEAFF | TGTGCCAGCAGAGATCCCCCAGGGGCTGAAGCTTTCTTT | many | TRBV12-3/TRBV12-4 | . | TRBJ1-1
CASRLDSGQGSYEQYF | TGTGCCAGCAGGTTAGATTCGGGACAAGGCTCCTACGAGCAGTACTTC | many | TRBV7-6 | . | TRBJ2-7
CASSRGPNTEAFF | TGTGCCAGCAGCAGGGGTCCGAACACTGAAGCTTTCTTT | many | TRBV7-2 | . | TRBJ1-1
CASSLGQGGDSPLHF | TGTGCCAGCAGCTTAGGGCAGGGAGGAGATTCACCCCTCCACTTT | . | TRBV7-2 | . | TRBJ1-6
CSARDRPDRLLGAFF | TGCAGTGCTAGAGATCGTCCGGACAGACTTCTGGGAGCTTTCTTT | many | TRBV20-1 | . | TRBJ1-1
CASSSSGVVAGELFF | TGTGCCAGCAGTTCTAGCGGGGTAGTGGCCGGGGAGCTGTTTTTT | many | TRBV11-2 | TRBD2 | TRBJ2-2
CTSSLAYNEQFF | TGTACCAGCAGCTTGGCCTACAATGAGCAGTTCTTC | . | TRBV7-2 | . | TRBJ2-1
CASSTLAGGDHEQYF | TGTGCCAGCTCAACTCTAGCGGGGGGCGACCACGAGCAGTACTTC | once | TRBV18 | TRBD2 | TRBJ2-7
CSARGVSRWGQQGYGYTF | TGCAGTGCTAGAGGGGTCAGTCGTTGGGGACAGCAGGGCTATGGCTACACCTTC | many | TRBV20-1 | TRBD1 | TRBJ1-2
CASSPLTAKETQYF | TGTGCCAGCTCACCGCTGACAGCTAAAGAGACCCAGTACTTC | many | TRBV18 | . | TRBJ2-5
CASSGGQGWTEAFF | TGCGCCAGCAGCGGAGGACAGGGGTGGACTGAAGCTTTCTTT | many | TRBV5-1 | TRBD1 | TRBJ1-1
CSVEDLGAGELFF | TGCAGCGTTGAAGATCTTGGGGCCGGGGAGCTGTTTTTT | many | TRBV29-1 | . | TRBJ2-2
CASSLEAGSMNTEAFF | TGTGCCAGCAGCTTAGAGGCAGGATCAATGAACACTGAAGCTTTCTTT | . | TRBV13 | . | TRBJ1-1
CSARGNPYEQYF | TGCAGTGCTAGGGGGAACCCCTACGAGCAGTACTTC | many | TRBV20-1 | . | TRBJ2-7
CASSLVSGPNNEQFF | TGCGCCAGCAGCTTGGTATCGGGGCCGAACAATGAGCAGTTCTTC | many | TRBV5-1 | . | TRBJ2-1
CASSFHGSGRRNEQFF | TGTGCCAGCAGTTTCCATGGGAGCGGGAGAAGAAATGAGCAGTTCTTC | . | TRBV28 | TRBD2 | TRBJ2-1
CAISDGSSTEAFF | TGTGCCATCAGCGATGGGTCATCCACTGAAGCTTTCTTT | many | TRBV10-3 | . | TRBJ1-1
CASNDRSTDTQYF | TGTGCCAGCAATGACAGAAGCACAGATACGCAGTATTTT | many | TRBV7-2 | . | TRBJ2-3
CASSPFGGKPSYEQYF | TGTGCCAGCAGTCCCTTTGGGGGGAAACCCTCCTACGAGCAGTACTTC | many | TRBV6-2/TRBV6-3 | . | TRBJ2-7
CASSIDRPERVNTEAFF | TGTGCCAGTAGTATAGATCGTCCGGAGAGGGTAAACACTGAAGCTTTCTTT | . | TRBV19 | . | TRBJ1-1
CASSSNAKLQYF | TGCGCCAGCAGCTCGAACGCCAAACTTCAGTACTTC | many | TRBV5-1 | . | TRBJ2-4
CASSFSGTYNEQFF | TGTGCCAGCAGCTTTTCCGGGACGTATAATGAGCAGTTCTTC | many | TRBV7-2 | . | TRBJ2-1
CASSGPNQNEQFF | TGTGCCAGCAGTGGACCTAATCAAAATGAGCAGTTCTTC | many | TRBV12-3/TRBV12-4 | . | TRBJ2-1
CSASLGDPNQPQHF | TGCAGTGCTAGCCTCGGTGACCCAAATCAGCCCCAGCATTTT | few | TRBV20-1 | . | TRBJ1-5
CASSLGTGGIINEQFF | TGTGCCAGCAGTCTCGGGACAGGGGGCATCATTAATGAGCAGTTCTTC | many | TRBV28 | TRBD1 | TRBJ2-1
CASSLGAYNEQFF | TGTGCCAGCAGCTTAGGAGCCTACAATGAGCAGTTCTTC | many | TRBV7-8 | . | TRBJ2-1